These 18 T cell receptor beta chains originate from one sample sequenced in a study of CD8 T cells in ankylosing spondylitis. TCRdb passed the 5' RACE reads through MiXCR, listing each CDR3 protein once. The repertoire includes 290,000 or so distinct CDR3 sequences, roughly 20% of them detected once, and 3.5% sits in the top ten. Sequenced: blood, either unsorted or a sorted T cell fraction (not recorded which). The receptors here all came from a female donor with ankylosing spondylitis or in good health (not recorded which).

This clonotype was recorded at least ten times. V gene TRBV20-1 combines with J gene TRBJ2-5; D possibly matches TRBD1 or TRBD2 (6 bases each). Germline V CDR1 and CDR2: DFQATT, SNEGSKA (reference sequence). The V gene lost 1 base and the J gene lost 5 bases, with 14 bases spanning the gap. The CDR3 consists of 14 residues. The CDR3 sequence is CSARVTGRPETQYF. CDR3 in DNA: TGCAGTGCTAGAGTTACAGGGAGGCCGGAGACCCAGTACTTC.

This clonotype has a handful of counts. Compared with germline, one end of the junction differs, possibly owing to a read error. The CDR3, as DNA: TGTGCCATCAGCAGACTGGGACAGGGGGCCGGTCAGCCCCAGCATTTT. Amino acids: CAISRLGQGAGQPQHF. The chain joins TRBV15 to TRBJ1-5, with 12 bases that match TRBD1. The length of the CDR3 is 16 residues. Germline V gene data show CDR1 as LNHNV and CDR2 as YYDKDF (reference sequence).

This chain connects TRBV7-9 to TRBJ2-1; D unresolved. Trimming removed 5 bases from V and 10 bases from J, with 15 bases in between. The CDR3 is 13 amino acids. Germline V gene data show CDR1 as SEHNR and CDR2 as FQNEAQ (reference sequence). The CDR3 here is CASSLSAGDEQFF. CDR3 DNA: TGTGCCAGCAGCCTCTCGGCAGGCGACGAGCAGTTCTTC.

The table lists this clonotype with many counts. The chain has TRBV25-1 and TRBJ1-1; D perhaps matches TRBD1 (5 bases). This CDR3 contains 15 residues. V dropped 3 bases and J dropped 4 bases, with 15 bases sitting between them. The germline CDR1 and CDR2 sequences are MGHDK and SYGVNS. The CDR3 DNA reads TGTGCCAGCAGTGATCGAGGGGCTGGGGGCACTGAAGCTTTCTTT. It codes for CASSDRGAGGTEAFF.

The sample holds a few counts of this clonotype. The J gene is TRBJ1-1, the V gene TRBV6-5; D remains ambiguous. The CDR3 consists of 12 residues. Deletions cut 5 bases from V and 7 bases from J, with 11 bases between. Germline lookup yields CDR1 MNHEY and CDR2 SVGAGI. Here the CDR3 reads CASSVGKGEAFF. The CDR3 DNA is TGTGCCAGCAGTGTGGGAAAGGGTGAAGCTTTCTTT.

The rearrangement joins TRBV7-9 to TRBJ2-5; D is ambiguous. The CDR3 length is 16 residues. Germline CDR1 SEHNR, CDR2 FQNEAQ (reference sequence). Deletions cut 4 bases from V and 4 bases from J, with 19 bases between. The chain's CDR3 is CASSSPTKTIPETQYF. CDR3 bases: TGTGCCAGCAGCTCCCCCACGAAGACGATCCCAGAGACCCAGTACTTC.

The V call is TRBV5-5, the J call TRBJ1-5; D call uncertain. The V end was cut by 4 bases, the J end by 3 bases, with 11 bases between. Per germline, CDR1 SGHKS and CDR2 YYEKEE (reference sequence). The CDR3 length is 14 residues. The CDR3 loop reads CASSPAGLNQPQHF. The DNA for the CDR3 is TGTGCCAGCAGCCCTGCGGGTCTCAATCAGCCCCAGCATTTT. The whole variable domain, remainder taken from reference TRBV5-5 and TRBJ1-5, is DAGVTQSPTHLIKTRGQQVTLRCSPISGHKSVSWYQQVLGQGPQFIFQYYEKEERGRGNFPDRFSARQFPNYSSELNVNALLLGDSALYLCASSPAGLNQPQHFGDGTRLSIL.

The CDR3 DNA follows: TGTGCCACCAGTGACCCGACTAGCTACAATGAGCAGTTCTTC. It specifies CATSDPTSYNEQFF. The V call is TRBV24-1, the J call TRBJ2-1, with D tentatively TRBD2 (6 bases). The V gene's germline CDR1 is KGHDR and CDR2 SFDVKD. The V end was cut by 4 bases, the J end by 3 bases, with 9 bases between. The CDR3 loop spans 14 amino acids.

The CDR3 spells CASSHRTGGDQPQHF. The CDR3 DNA is TGCGCCAGCAGCCATCGGACAGGGGGAGATCAGCCCCAGCATTTT. This chain connects TRBV4-3 to TRBJ1-5, with TRBD1 identical over 10 bases. V shed 3 bases and J 5 bases; nucleotides not matched to a gene: 4. This CDR3 is 15 amino acids long. Germline loops: CDR1 LGHNA, CDR2 YSLEER.

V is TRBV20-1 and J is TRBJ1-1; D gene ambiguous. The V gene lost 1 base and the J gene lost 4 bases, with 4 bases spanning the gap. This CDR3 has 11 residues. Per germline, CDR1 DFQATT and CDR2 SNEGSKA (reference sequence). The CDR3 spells CSARVSTEAFF. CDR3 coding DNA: TGCAGTGCTAGAGTAAGCACTGAAGCTTTCTTT.

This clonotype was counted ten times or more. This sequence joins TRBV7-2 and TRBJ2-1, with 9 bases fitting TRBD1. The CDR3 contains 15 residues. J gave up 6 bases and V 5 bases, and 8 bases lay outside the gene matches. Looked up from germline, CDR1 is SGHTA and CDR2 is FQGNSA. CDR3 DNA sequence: TGTGCCAGCAGCCCCTGGACAGGGGTGACCAATGAGCAGTTCTTC. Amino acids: CASSPWTGVTNEQFF.

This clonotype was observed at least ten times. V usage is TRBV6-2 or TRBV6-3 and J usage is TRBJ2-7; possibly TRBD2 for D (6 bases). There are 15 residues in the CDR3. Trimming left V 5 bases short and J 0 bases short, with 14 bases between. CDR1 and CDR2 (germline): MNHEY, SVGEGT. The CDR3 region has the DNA TGTGCCAGCAGTGCCGGGACTCCAATCTCCTACGAGCAGTACTTC. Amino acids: CASSAGTPISYEQYF.

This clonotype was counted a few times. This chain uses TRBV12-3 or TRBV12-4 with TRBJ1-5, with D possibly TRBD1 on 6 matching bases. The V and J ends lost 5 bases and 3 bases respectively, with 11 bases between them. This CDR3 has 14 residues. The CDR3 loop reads CASSEQGTNQPQHF. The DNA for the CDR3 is TGTGCCAGCAGTGAACAGGGAACCAATCAGCCCCAGCATTTT.

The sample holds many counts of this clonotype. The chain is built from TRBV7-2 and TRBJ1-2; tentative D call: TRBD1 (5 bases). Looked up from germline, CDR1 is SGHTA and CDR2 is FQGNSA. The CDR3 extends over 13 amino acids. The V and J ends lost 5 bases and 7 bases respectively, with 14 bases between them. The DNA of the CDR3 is TGTGCCAGCAGCCCCTACTGGCAGGGTGGCTACACCTTC. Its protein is CASSPYWQGGYTF.

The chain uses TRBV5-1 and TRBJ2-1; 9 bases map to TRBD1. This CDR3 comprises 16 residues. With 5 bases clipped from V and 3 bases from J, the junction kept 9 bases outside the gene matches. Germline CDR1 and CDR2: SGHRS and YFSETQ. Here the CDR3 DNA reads TGCGCCAGCAGTCTTCCGGGACAGGGTATCTACAATGAGCAGTTCTTC. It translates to CASSLPGQGIYNEQFF.

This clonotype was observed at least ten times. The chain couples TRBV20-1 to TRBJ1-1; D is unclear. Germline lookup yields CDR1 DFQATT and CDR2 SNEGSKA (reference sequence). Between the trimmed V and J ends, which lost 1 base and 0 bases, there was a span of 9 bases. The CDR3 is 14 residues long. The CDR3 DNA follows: TGCAGTGCTAGAGGAGCGGTTTTGAACACTGAAGCTTTCTTT. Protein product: CSARGAVLNTEAFF.

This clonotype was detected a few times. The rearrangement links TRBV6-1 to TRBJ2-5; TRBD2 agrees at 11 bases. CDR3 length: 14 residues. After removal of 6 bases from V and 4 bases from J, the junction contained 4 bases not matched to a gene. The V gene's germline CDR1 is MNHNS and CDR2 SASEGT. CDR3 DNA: TGTGCCAGCAGACTAGCGGGAGCGGGAGAGACCCAGTACTTC. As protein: CASRLAGAGETQYF.

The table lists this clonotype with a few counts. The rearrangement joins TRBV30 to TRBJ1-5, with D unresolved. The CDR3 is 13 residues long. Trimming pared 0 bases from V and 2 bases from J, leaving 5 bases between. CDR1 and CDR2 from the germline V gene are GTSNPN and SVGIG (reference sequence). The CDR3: CAWSVGRNQPQHF. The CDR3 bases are TGTGCCTGGAGTGTAGGACGCAATCAGCCCCAGCATTTT. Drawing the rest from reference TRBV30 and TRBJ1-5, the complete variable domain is SQTIHQWPATLVQPVGSPLSLECTVEGTSNPNLYWYRQAAGRGLQLLFYSVGIGQISSEVPQNLSASRPQDRQFILSSKKLLLSDSGFYLCAWSVGRNQPQHFGDGTRLSIL.